This T cell receptor beta chain was identified during a study of T cell responses to AZD1222 COVID-19 vaccine. Study results and caveats: White British donors predominated, females outnumbered males, and clonal diversity was possibly underestimated. Reports say nearly half of spike-specific TCRs go after unmutated variant regions. There were vaccine-associated CD4 TCRs across spike, dominant at 160-218 and 743-854.

Germline assignment: CDR1 LNHDA and CDR2 SQIVND (reference sequence). The CDR3 loop spans 11 amino acids. V dropped 6 bases and J dropped 1 base, with 4 bases sitting between them. Here immunoSEQ multiplex PCR was the method, and the copy in TCRdb shows in-frame clones only, minus some. The sample holds some 120,000 clones, approximately 90% seen once. Comment on this clone: Its antigen remains unknown.

Sequencing was performed on peripheral blood, taken on day 0 of AZD1222 vaccination. The receptor was isolated from an adult in good health. The chain carries TRBV19 and TRBJ2-7; D gene ambiguous. For the CDR3, the DNA is TGTGCCAGTAGCTTATCCTACGAGCAGTACTTC. This codes for CASSLSYEQYF.